This T cell receptor beta chain stems from a study of T cells in Graves' hyperthyroidism and ophthalmopathy (dated by TCRdb to about 2019). At the level of the whole study: To identify distinguishing TCR V-J signatures, a discovery cohort of about 100 patients was used, comprising under 45 with Graves' ophthalmopathy and 57 with stable Graves' hyperthyroidism. Whether ophthalmopathy could be predicted prospectively was tested in an independent validation cohort made up of roughly 19 hyperthyroidism patients plus 17 patients who later progressed to ophthalmopathy. The roughly 100 discovery patients were randomly divided into training and test sets at a 7:3 ratio. The study also compared thyroid tissue and blood T-cell repertoires from five or six Graves' hyperthyroidism patients. Following sampling, methimazole starting at 30 mg daily was given to hyperthyroidism patients, and high-dose intravenous methylprednisolone was given to ophthalmopathy patients. The paper reports TCR Vbeta CDR3 sequencing of more than 120 peripheral blood samples: around 41 ophthalmopathy, some 80 hyperthyroidism and around 17 progressor patients. Broad study findings and their caveats: Blood samples also contained most of the expanded thyroid clonotypes (frequency above 0.001), which suggests that blood repertoires may reflect thyroid immune responses. No statistical method was used to fix the sample size in advance, and group allocation was not hidden from the investigators. A 13 V-J signature model separated ophthalmopathy from stable hyperthyroidism, with approximately 87% sensitivity and roughly 82% specificity in cross-validation and 80%/75% in testing. In validation, the model predicted progression to ophthalmopathy a median of around six months before onset, with about 71% sensitivity and 72.22% specificity.

This clonotype was recorded at least ten times. What this receptor recognizes is not known. It has no much larger one-base neighbor in the sample; base qualities were not kept. Amplification of TCR beta CDR3 regions was carried out from RNA transcripts. The first round of RT-PCR for the TCR CDR3 was performed with the HTBI primer set and the Qiagen OneStep RT-PCR kit. Libraries were constructed in a second round of multiplex PCR, after which size selection and purification were performed. Sequencing of the libraries was done on an Illumina HiSeq2000 using paired-end 100 bp reads. From the authors' description of their analysis: Raw data were processed with SOAPnuke, discarding reads with adapters, uncalled bases, mean Phred below 15, or no exact constant-primer or identifier match. COPE v1.2.5 was used to merge high-quality paired reads, and clonotypes were defined as unique nucleotide sequences. Clonotypes were aligned to IMGT TRBV, TRBD and TRBJ reference segments using MiTCR v1.1. The analysis included only V-J combinations with a frequency above 0.0001, which together covered 99% to 99.2% of the repertoires. A TCS score was defined as the ratio between F50 (clonal expansion) and ExV (chaos), using BLOSUM62-based TCRdist between CDR3 peptides within each V-J. Welch's t-statistics and random forest reduced roughly 540 V-J features to about 13, which were used in a naive Bayes classifier (R e1071). Starting from the raw public reads, TCRdb applied fastp trimming at Q25, assembled clones with MiXCR and retained in-frame beta chains. When rows share a CDR3 protein, they turn into one entry using the most common DNA and genes. In this record, the V and J calls reflect TCRdb's handling and not the investigators' own analysis. The sample records approximately 560,000 distinct CDR3 sequences, about 45% of which are singletons. The ten largest clones take up roughly 8.2% of the sample.

The germline V gene (reference sequence) sets CDR1 to PRHDT and CDR2 to FYEKMQ. The germline ends are 8 bases apart after V is trimmed by 1 base and J by 5 bases. The CDR3 contains 13 residues, cysteine and phenylalanine counted. The only DNA kept is the CDR3, 39 bases in frame from the first base. Graves' hyperthyroidism was defined as stable when no progression to ophthalmopathy occurred over 18 months of follow-up. Hyperthyroidism patients were aged 18 to 65 years and newly diagnosed, with disease duration of less than 2 months. Any patient with an uncontrolled infection, another autoimmune disease, pregnancy or lactation was excluded. Clinical symptoms, serum thyroxine and TRAb, thyroid ultrasound, and orbital computed tomography formed the basis for the diagnoses. Total RNA was extracted using Trizol reagent, and RNA quality was assessed on an Agilent 2100 Bioanalyzer.

This clonotype was obtained from a woman aged 18-29 years with Graves' hyperthyroidism. Donor details come from another sample of the same person, matched by shared clones. Sequencing was performed on peripheral blood or thyroid tissue (not recorded which). The rearranged segments are TRBV13 and TRBJ1-1, with the D segment identity uncertain. The CDR3 reads as follows: CASSLVLGTEAFF. The bases read TGTGCCAGCAGCTTAGTACTGGGGACTGAAGCTTTCTTT.